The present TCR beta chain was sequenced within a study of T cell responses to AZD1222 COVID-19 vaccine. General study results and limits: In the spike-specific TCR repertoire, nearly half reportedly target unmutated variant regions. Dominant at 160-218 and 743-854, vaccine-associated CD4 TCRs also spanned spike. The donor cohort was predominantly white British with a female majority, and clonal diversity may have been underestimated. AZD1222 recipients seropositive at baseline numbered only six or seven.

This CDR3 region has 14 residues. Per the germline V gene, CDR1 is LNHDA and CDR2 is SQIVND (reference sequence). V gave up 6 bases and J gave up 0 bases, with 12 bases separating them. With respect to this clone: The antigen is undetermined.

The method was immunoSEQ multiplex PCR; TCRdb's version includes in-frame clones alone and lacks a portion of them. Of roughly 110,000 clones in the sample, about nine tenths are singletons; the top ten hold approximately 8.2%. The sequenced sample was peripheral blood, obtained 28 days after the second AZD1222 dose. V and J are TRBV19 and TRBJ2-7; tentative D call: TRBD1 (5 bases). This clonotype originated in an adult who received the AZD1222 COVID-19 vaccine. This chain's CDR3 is CASSLRTPSYEQYF. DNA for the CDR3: TGTGCCAGTAGCCTTCGGACACCCTCCTACGAGCAGTACTTC.